This TCR beta chain comes out of a study of cytomegalovirus exposure and HLA in healthy donors. Here immunoSEQ multiplex PCR was the method, and the copy in TCRdb shows in-frame clones only, minus some. In the table there are some 150,000 clones, 85% to 90% of which are singletons. The CDR3 has 14 residues. CDR1 and CDR2 (germline): SEHNR, FQNEAQ (reference sequence). The V end lost 5 bases, the J end lost 7 bases, and 18 bases lay between the germline ends. Material: PBMCs. The sequence came from a woman between 18 and 29 years old in good health and CMV-seropositive. The chain combines TRBV7-9 with TRBJ2-7, with a tentative D call TRBD1 (6 bases). The CDR3 DNA reads TGTGCCAGCAGCAGGGACACCTCCTACGAGGAGCAGTACTTC. It encodes CASSRDTSYEEQYF.